A selection of T cell receptor beta chains follows, all from one sample in a study of early T cells in non-severe SARS-CoV-2 infection. TCRdb passed the 5' RACE reads through MiXCR, listing each CDR3 protein once. Of around 31,000 distinct CDR3 sequences listed, less than 10% are singletons. The sample was whole blood. These receptors all stem from an adult who was a healthcare worker with PCR-confirmed SARS-CoV-2 infection or an uninfected control (not recorded which). CDR3s include the opening cysteine and the closing phenylalanine or tryptophan. Fields, in order: D gene, J gene, V gene, clone size, CDR3 DNA, CDR3 protein. The D gene is left open where the match is weak. Rows give clone size only sometimes, using once, few, many, or a class for an expanded clone.

d_call: .
j_call: TRBJ1-1
v_call: TRBV12-3/TRBV12-4
clone_size: many
cdr3_nt: TGTGCCAGCAGTTTTTCTGGGGACACTGAAGCTTTCTTT
cdr3_aa: CASSFSGDTEAFF

d_call: .
j_call: TRBJ1-2
v_call: TRBV12-3/TRBV12-4
clone_size: many
cdr3_nt: TGTGCCAGCGGAGGGGCGGGGGCGAACTATGGCTACACCTTC
cdr3_aa: CASGGAGANYGYTF

d_call: .
j_call: TRBJ1-2
v_call: TRBV5-1
clone_size: many
cdr3_nt: TGCGCCAGCAGCTTGGCCCCGACAGGACCTAACTATGGCTACACCTTC
cdr3_aa: CASSLAPTGPNYGYTF

d_call: .
j_call: TRBJ1-4
v_call: TRBV7-9
clone_size: many
cdr3_nt: TGTGCCAGCAGCCCCGGACAGCCGAGGGAGGAAAAACTGTTTTTT
cdr3_aa: CASSPGQPREEKLFF

d_call: .
j_call: TRBJ2-6
v_call: TRBV29-1
clone_size: medium-sized
cdr3_nt: TGCAGCGTGGTAAGCTCTGGTGGGGCCAACGTCCTGACTTTC
cdr3_aa: CSVVSSGGANVLTF

d_call: .
j_call: TRBJ2-3
v_call: TRBV11-1
clone_size: few
cdr3_nt: TGTGCCAGCAGCTTAGCGCTTTCCGGCAGAAGCACAGATACGCAGTATTTT
cdr3_aa: CASSLALSGRSTDTQYF

d_call: .
j_call: TRBJ2-7
v_call: TRBV6-2/TRBV6-3
clone_size: few
cdr3_nt: TGTGCCAGCAGTTCACGCCGCGTCGGGGGCACCTACGAGCAGTACTTC
cdr3_aa: CASSSRRVGGTYEQYF

d_call: .
j_call: TRBJ2-1
v_call: TRBV6-4
clone_size: medium-sized
cdr3_nt: TGTGCCAGCAGTGACATGGCGGGGAGCTACAATGAGCAGTTCTTC
cdr3_aa: CASSDMAGSYNEQFF

d_call: TRBD1
j_call: TRBJ1-6
v_call: TRBV9
clone_size: many
cdr3_nt: TGTGCCAGCAACCCGGGACAGGGAAATTCACCCCTCCACTTT
cdr3_aa: CASNPGQGNSPLHF

d_call: .
j_call: TRBJ1-5
v_call: TRBV6-1
clone_size: many
cdr3_nt: TGTGCCAGCCAACAGGGTTGGGATCAGCCCCAGCATTTT
cdr3_aa: CASQQGWDQPQHF

d_call: .
j_call: TRBJ1-2
v_call: TRBV7-8
clone_size: few
cdr3_nt: TGTGCCAGCACCCCAGCCTATGGCTACACCTTC
cdr3_aa: CASTPAYGYTF

d_call: .
j_call: TRBJ1-1
v_call: TRBV18
clone_size: many
cdr3_nt: TGTGCCAGCTCACCACCCGGTCAGCGGGGGAGAGCTTTCTTT
cdr3_aa: CASSPPGQRGRAFF

d_call: .
j_call: TRBJ2-1
v_call: TRBV2
clone_size: few
cdr3_nt: TGTGCCAGCAGTATAAATTTAGCGGTTGAGCAGTTCTTC
cdr3_aa: CASSINLAVEQFF

d_call: .
j_call: TRBJ2-2
v_call: TRBV6-5
clone_size: .
cdr3_nt: TGTGCCAGCAGTTACGGGACTGGCAACACCGGGGAGCTGTTTTTT
cdr3_aa: CASSYGTGNTGELFF

d_call: .
j_call: TRBJ1-1
v_call: TRBV2
clone_size: .
cdr3_nt: TGTGCCAGCAGCTTTGGCGGGGGGAACACTGAAGCTTTCTTT
cdr3_aa: CASSFGGGNTEAFF

d_call: .
j_call: TRBJ1-2
v_call: TRBV9
clone_size: .
cdr3_nt: TGTGCCAGTAGCGTCCAGGCGGTGTCCAACTATGGCTACACCTTC
cdr3_aa: CASSVQAVSNYGYTF

d_call: .
j_call: TRBJ2-2
v_call: TRBV10-3
clone_size: few
cdr3_nt: TGTGCCACCGGCCCGCCCGGGGAGCTGTTTTTT
cdr3_aa: CATGPPGELFF

d_call: .
j_call: TRBJ2-5
v_call: TRBV7-3
clone_size: few
cdr3_nt: TGTGCCAGCAGCTTCAGTATGACCCAGTACTTC
cdr3_aa: CASSFSMTQYF

d_call: TRBD2
j_call: TRBJ2-2
v_call: TRBV24-1
clone_size: many
cdr3_nt: TGTGCCACTTCGAATAGCGGGGGGACCACCGGGGAGCTGTTTTTT
cdr3_aa: CATSNSGGTTGELFF

d_call: .
j_call: TRBJ1-5
v_call: TRBV7-6
clone_size: many
cdr3_nt: TGTGCCAGCAGCTTAGCAGCGGGGGTCGGTAATCAGCCCCAGCATTTT
cdr3_aa: CASSLAAGVGNQPQHF

d_call: .
j_call: TRBJ2-7
v_call: TRBV20-1
clone_size: many
cdr3_nt: TGCAGTGCTACCACCATCGACCCGAAAGAAGACCCCTACGAGCAGTACTTC
cdr3_aa: CSATTIDPKEDPYEQYF

d_call: TRBD1
j_call: TRBJ1-6
v_call: TRBV11-2
clone_size: few
cdr3_nt: TGTGCCAGCAGCTCCAGGGGGTCACCCCTCCACTTT
cdr3_aa: CASSSRGSPLHF